This T cell receptor (beta chain) was recorded in a study of blood T cell repertoires in COVID-19. The CDR3 loop spans 13 amino acids. The V end was cut by 0 bases, the J end by 1 base, with 6 bases between. Germline lookup yields CDR1 GTSNPN and CDR2 SVGIG (reference sequence). Clones were read by immunoSEQ multiplex PCR, and TCRdb kept only the in-frame ones, dropping some. The sample holds 450,000 or so clones; around 89% are singletons and the top ten take less than 2%. The TCR comes from a woman in her thirties or forties with COVID-19, enrolled during active disease. The J gene is TRBJ1-1, the V gene TRBV30, with D unclear. Sequencing used peripheral blood. In DNA form, the CDR3 reads TGTGCCTGGAGTGTGGGCCAGAACACTGAAGCTTTCTTT. Amino acid sequence: CAWSVGQNTEAFF.